This TCR beta chain came from a study of radiotherapy plus CTLA-4 blockade in lung cancer. TCRdb's table, derived via immunoSEQ multiplex PCR, lists solely in-frame clones and lacks some. The sample gives 75,000 to 100,000 clones, 82% of which show up once; approximately 3.7% is in the top ten. This CDR3 contains 15 residues. V gave up 4 bases and J gave up 5 bases; unmatched junction bases: 9. CDR1 is SGHRS and CDR2 is YFSETQ in the germline V gene. The gene calls are TRBV5-1 and TRBJ1-1, with 9 bases aligning to TRBD1. The sequencing here drew on peripheral blood, taken from a patient treated with radiotherapy plus ipilimumab. The sequence came from a human donor with non-small cell lung cancer who had a partial response to radiotherapy plus ipilimumab. CDR3 in amino acids: CASSPVGQGRTEAFF. Written as DNA, the CDR3 is TGCGCCAGCAGCCCCGTGGGACAGGGAAGGACTGAAGCTTTCTTT. The complete variable domain, with remaining parts taken from reference TRBV5-1 and TRBJ1-1, reads KAGVTQTPRYLIKTRGQQVTLSCSPISGHRSVSWYQQTPGQGLQFLFEYFSETQRNKGNFPGRFSGRQFSNSRSEMNVSTLELGDSALYLCASSPVGQGRTEAFFGQGTRLTVV.